The sequence of this TCR beta chain was determined in a study of T cells in localized non-small cell lung cancer. Findings and caveats of the study: Highest T cell clonality was seen in uninvolved adjacent lung, surpassing that measured in tumor.

Sequenced by immunoSEQ multiplex PCR; TCRdb stores in-frame clones only, minus some. This table holds 30,000 to 40,000 clones, 70% to 90% found once. As for this clone: The antigen remains unidentified.

The starting material was peripheral blood, obtained before any cancer treatment. The TCR sequence derives from a man aged 40 to 75 with stage I lung adenocarcinoma.

CDR3 sequence reads: CASKPTSNSGNTIYF. CDR3 bases: TGTGCCAGTAAGCCAACGTCGAACTCTGGAAACACCATATATTTT. This sequence joins TRBV19 and TRBJ1-3; D gene unclear. The CDR3 contains 15 residues. V shed 7 bases and J shed 0 bases, with 13 bases lying between them. Germline-derived CDR1 and CDR2 are LNHDA and SQIVND (reference sequence).